These T cell receptor beta chains were read from a single sample in a study of neoadjuvant nivolumab and ipilimumab in lung cancer. Generated by immunoSEQ multiplex PCR, the TCRdb table keeps only in-frame clones and is missing some. The top ten clones hold approximately 2.1% of a sample with 15,000 to 20,000 clones, around 86% of them seen once. Material: peripheral blood, obtained before neoadjuvant nivolumab, alone or with ipilimumab. The receptor set was obtained from an adult with non-small cell lung cancer. Both conserved end residues are trimmed from each CDR3. The D gene is left open where the match is weak.

>TRBD2|TRBJ2-1|TRBV7-6
ASSSNSGSSNEQF
>.|TRBJ1-1|TRBV18
ASSPPGGLVAF
>TRBD2|TRBJ2-1|TRBV6-5
ASSYRSGSSYNEQF
>TRBD1|TRBJ2-1|TRBV6-6
ASSRDRVGTYNEQF
>TRBD1|TRBJ1-3|TRBV29-1
SVRDRGGNTIY
>.|TRBJ2-5|TRBV7-9
ASSLWVGGGEETQY
>TRBD2|TRBJ2-7|TRBV27
ASRQRGLAGEEQY
>TRBD1|TRBJ2-7|TRBV10-3
AINQGAASLEQY
>TRBD1|TRBJ2-1|TRBV4-2
ASSPRDRAGYNEQF
>.|TRBJ2-2|TRBV5-1
ASSLASGTTGELF
>.|TRBJ2-5|TRBV10-1
ASSGEVQETQY
>.|TRBJ2-7|TRBV5-6
ASTPWGQVYEQY
>.|TRBJ2-1|TRBV5-4
ASSLSGGGNEQF
>TRBD1|TRBJ2-7|TRBV6-5
ASSYSGDRDEQY
>TRBD1|TRBJ1-3|TRBV7-2
ASSPPGTGGDTIY
>.|TRBJ2-2|TRBV7-3
ASSPFDSGELF
>.|TRBJ1-2|TRBV6-5
ASTFRGLGYT
>.|TRBJ2-7|TRBV15
ATSPSGPGRSVEQY
>.|TRBJ2-3|TRBV6-5
ASSQGGASTDTQY
>TRBD2|TRBJ2-1|TRBV30
AWSVPGTSVYNEQF
>.|TRBJ1-1|TRBV5-4
ASSLTGPYTEAF
>.|TRBJ1-3|TRBV29-1
SVRTFSSGNTIY
>TRBD1|TRBJ1-5|TRBV2
ASSLDRDQPQH
>.|TRBJ1-1|TRBV2
ASSGRSMNTEAF
>TRBD1|TRBJ1-2|TRBV30
AWSAKGQGTNYGYT
>.|TRBJ2-7|TRBV30
ACLGGGGHEQY
>.|TRBJ1-5|TRBV28
ASSQDTNSNQPQH
>.|TRBJ1-4|TRBV18
ASSPLQSREKLF
>.|TRBJ1-5|TRBV19
ASKDRASLNQPQH
>.|TRBJ1-4|TRBV29-1
SVEANEKLF
>.|TRBJ1-2|TRBV18
ASSPSEGGYT
>TRBD2|TRBJ2-5|TRBV30
AWGLAGVGETQY
>TRBD2|TRBJ2-5|TRBV5-4
ASSLGLAGRETQY
>.|TRBJ1-1|TRBV5-1
ASSLVGAGANTEAF
>.|TRBJ1-2|TRBV5-8
ASSFPGHYGYT
>.|TRBJ2-7|TRBV5-1
ASSSPERSDDEQY
>.|TRBJ1-3|TRBV5-1
ASSLAGVPGNTIY
>TRBD1|TRBJ1-1|TRBV27
ASRLGQMNTEAF
>.|TRBJ2-2|TRBV5-1
ASQLLENTGELF
>.|TRBJ1-1|TRBV28
ASSLSLNRARNTEAF
>TRBD2|TRBJ2-7|TRBV19
ASSPGRGRY
>TRBD1|TRBJ1-4|TRBV7-2
ASSSGTGAEKLF
>.|TRBJ1-1|TRBV5-1
ASSLTGGTEAF
>.|TRBJ1-1|TRBV7-9
ASSLSGSSTEAF
>.|TRBJ1-5|TRBV7-2
ASSLAAGGNQPQH
>.|TRBJ1-2|TRBV25-1
ASSESGQTSRYGYT
>.|TRBJ2-7|TRBV6-6
ASSLGGPPYEQY
>.|TRBJ1-4|TRBV18
ASSQLTASIATNEKLF
>.|TRBJ1-3|TRBV30
AWSEWGQSGNTIY
>.|TRBJ2-3|TRBV9
ASSPGGGQSTDTQY